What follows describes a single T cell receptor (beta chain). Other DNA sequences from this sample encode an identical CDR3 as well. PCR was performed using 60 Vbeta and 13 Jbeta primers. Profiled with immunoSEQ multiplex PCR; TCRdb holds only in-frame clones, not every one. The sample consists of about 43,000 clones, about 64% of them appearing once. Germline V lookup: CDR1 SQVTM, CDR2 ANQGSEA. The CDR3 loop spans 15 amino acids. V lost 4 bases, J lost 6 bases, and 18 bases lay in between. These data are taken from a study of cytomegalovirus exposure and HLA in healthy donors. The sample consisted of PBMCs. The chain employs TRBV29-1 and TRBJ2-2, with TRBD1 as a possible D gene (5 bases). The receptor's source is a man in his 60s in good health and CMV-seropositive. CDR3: CSVGGDRGNAGELFF. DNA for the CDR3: TGCAGCGTTGGTGGGGATAGGGGTAACGCCGGGGAGCTGTTTTTT.